These 19 T cell receptor beta chains were sequenced from one sample in a study of T cells in Graves' hyperthyroidism and ophthalmopathy. RNA transcripts provided the source from which TCR beta CDR3 regions were amplified. In the first-round RT-PCR of the TCR CDR3, the HTBI primer set was used. Each CDR3 protein is one row after TCRdb ran MiXCR on the multiplex PCR reads. The sample records about 740,000 distinct CDR3 sequences, approximately 14% being singletons. The sequenced sample was blood. The receptors come from a woman under 30 with Graves' hyperthyroidism.

As regards this clonotype: One end of the junction varies from germline; a read error may be responsible. The genes are TRBV4-3 and TRBJ1-2; D may be TRBD1 (5 bases). CDR1 and CDR2 (germline): LGHNA, YSLEER. The CDR3 is made up of 17 amino acids. The DNA of the CDR3 is TGCGCCAGCAGCCGAGACAATGGCGGCAGGGCGAACTACGGCTACACCTTC. Translation: CASSRDNGGRANYGYTF.

This clonotype was observed a few times. V gene TRBV20-1 combines with J gene TRBJ2-1, with D perhaps TRBD1 or TRBD2 (5 bases each). CDR3 length equals 13 residues. V lost 7 bases and J lost 4, with 14 bases in between. CDR1 and CDR2 (germline): DFQATT, SNEGSKA (reference sequence). The CDR3 is CSVTGPSYNEQFF. CDR3 nucleotide sequence: TGCAGTGTCACGGGACCCAGTTACAATGAGCAGTTCTTC.

This clonotype was detected ten times or more. V and J are TRBV2 and TRBJ2-7, with D maybe TRBD2 (6 bases). This CDR3 contains 12 residues. V gave up 6 bases and J gave up 4 bases, with 10 bases separating them. Germline CDR1 is SNHLY and CDR2 is FYNNEI. The CDR3 protein is CASRRDPYEQYF. The CDR3 DNA reads TGTGCCAGCAGGCGGGATCCGTACGAGCAGTACTTC.

Many counts were recorded for this clonotype. The V and J genes are TRBV7-8 and TRBJ2-5, with 7 positions matching TRBD2. The CDR3 consists of 17 residues. J gave up 0 bases and V 10 bases, and 17 bases lay outside the gene matches. The germline V gene has CDR1 SGHVS and CDR2 FQNEAQ. The DNA of the CDR3 is TGTGCCACCGATCGAAGGGCCAGCGGGAACTACCAAGAGACCCAGTACTTC. As protein: CATDRRASGNYQETQYF.

This clonotype showed up just a few times. This chain links TRBV27 with TRBJ2-5, with 12 bases aligning to TRBD1. This CDR3 spans 17 amino acids. Germline V lookup: CDR1 MNHEY, CDR2 SMNVEV (reference sequence). Trimming removed 8 bases from V and 5 bases from J; junction bases left unmatched: 15. The CDR3 nucleotides read TGTGCCAGCGGGATCGGGACAGGGGGCTTAGCCTGGGAGACCCAGTACTTC. Translated, it gives CASGIGTGGLAWETQYF.

A note on this clonotype: This could be a read error, since a much larger clone is one nucleotide away. This chain uses TRBV20-1 with TRBJ2-7; TRBD2 agrees at 14 bases. Germline V lookup: CDR1 DFQATT, CDR2 SNEGSKA (reference sequence). The CDR3 totals 16 residues. CDR3 in DNA: TGCGGTGCCTCGACCGGGACTAGCGGGAGTATAATCGAGCAGTACTTC. Encoded protein: CGASTGTSGSIIEQYF.

This clonotype was counted between two and nine times. This chain joins TRBV30 and TRBJ2-2; D may be TRBD1 or TRBD2 (7 bases each). V was trimmed by 2 bases and J by 7 bases, leaving 17 bases between them. The CDR3 extends over 15 amino acids. In germline, CDR1 is GTSNPN, CDR2 SVGIG (reference sequence). DNA for the CDR3: TGTGCCTGGAGTCCTGGGAGGGGGCGAGACGGGGAGCTGTTTTTT. This translates into CAWSPGRGRDGELFF.

This clonotype was counted ten times or more. CDR3 region: CASRITDTQYF. In DNA form, the CDR3 reads TGTGCCAGCAGGATCACAGATACGCAGTATTTT. The chain has TRBV6-1 and TRBJ2-3; D uncertain. The V and J ends lost 6 bases and 2 bases respectively, with 3 bases between them. Germline CDR1 MNHNS, CDR2 SASEGT. The CDR3 is made up of 11 amino acids.

CDR3 bases: TGTGCCAGCAGTTTGGTGGGCTCCTACCGGGAGCTGTTTTTT. It translates to CASSLVGSYRELFF. The chain recombines TRBV12-3 or TRBV12-4 with TRBJ2-2; no clear D gene. The CDR3 is 14 residues long. Between the trimmed V and J ends, which lost 3 bases and 9 bases, there was a span of 14 bases.

In its sample, this clonotype was seen many times. J is TRBJ2-7 and V is TRBV28; possibly TRBD2 for D (7 bases). This CDR3 comprises 15 residues. Germline values: CDR1 MDHEN, CDR2 SYDVKM. V lost 5 bases and J lost 3, with 17 bases in between. This CDR3 reads CASSTPWGGDYEQYF. CDR3 nucleotides: TGTGCCAGCAGTACCCCCTGGGGGGGCGACTACGAGCAGTACTTC.

This clonotype has only a few counts. The CDR3 sequence is CAWSFGGGYEQYF. CDR3 sequence (DNA): TGTGCCTGGAGTTTCGGGGGGGGATACGAGCAGTACTTC. The rearrangement links TRBV30 to TRBJ2-7, with TRBD2 matching 8 bases. V gave up 2 bases and J gave up 4 bases; unmatched junction bases: 4. Looked up from germline, CDR1 is GTSNPN and CDR2 is SVGIG (reference sequence). The CDR3 covers 13 residues.

The rearrangement joins TRBV4-1 to TRBJ2-1, with TRBD2 matching over 16 bases. V was pared by 2 bases and J by 14 bases, with 15 bases of the junction left unmatched. The germline gives CDR1 MGHRA, CDR2 YSYEKL. The CDR3 is 18 residues long. The CDR3 is CASSQSILGTSGRATKFF. The CDR3 DNA reads TGCGCCAGCAGCCAATCAATACTAGGGACTAGCGGGAGGGCCACGAAGTTCTTC.

This chain links TRBV20-1 with TRBJ2-4, with no clear D. Trimming took 5 bases from V and 0 from J, leaving 11 bases between them. CDR1 is DFQATT and CDR2 is SNEGSKA in the germline V gene (reference sequence). This CDR3 contains 14 residues. CDR3 coding DNA: TGCAGTGCTGCCCAAATTCAAGCCAAAAACATTCAGTACTTC. Its protein is CSAAQIQAKNIQYF.

J is TRBJ1-4 and V is TRBV6-1; the D is unclear. V was pared by 8 bases and J by 8 bases, with 15 bases between. This CDR3 has 13 amino acids. Looked up from germline, CDR1 is MNHNS and CDR2 is SASEGT. The CDR3 reads CASSFAHEEKLFF. In nucleotides, the CDR3 is TGTGCCAGCTCCTTTGCCCATGAGGAAAAACTGTTTTTT.

This clonotype showed up many times. The genes are TRBV5-1 and TRBJ1-1; tentative D call: TRBD1 (6 bases). There are 16 residues in the CDR3. Germline CDR1 and CDR2: SGHRS and YFSETQ. Trimming took off 0 bases at V and 4 bases at J, with 16 bases between the two ends. The CDR3 nucleotides are TGCGCCAGCAGCTTGGGACAGGCGGCCTTGGGCACTGAAGCTTTCTTT. It encodes CASSLGQAALGTEAFF.

The sample holds many counts of this clonotype. The J gene is TRBJ1-1, the V gene TRBV30; D is unresolved. This CDR3 is 11 amino acids long. Germline CDR1 and CDR2: GTSNPN and SVGIG (reference sequence). V lost 5 bases to trimming and J lost 6 bases, with 10 bases between them. DNA of the CDR3: TGTGCCTGGGACCAAAGGGCTGAAGCTTTCTTT. The encoded protein is CAWDQRAEAFF.

This clonotype was found many times. V is TRBV20-1 and J is TRBJ2-5, with D hard to call. The V end lost 0 bases, the J end lost 5 bases, and 13 bases lay between the germline ends. Germline CDR1 and CDR2: DFQATT and SNEGSKA (reference sequence). This CDR3 spans 14 amino acids. The CDR3 region is CSARDRWKGETQYF. CDR3 nucleotide sequence: TGCAGTGCTAGAGATCGGTGGAAAGGGGAGACCCAGTACTTC.

At least ten counts were recorded for this clonotype. The chain recombines TRBV2 with TRBJ2-1, with TRBD2 matching 13 bases. Germline loops: CDR1 SNHLY, CDR2 FYNNEI. V lost 5 bases to trimming and J lost 8 bases; unmatched junction nucleotides: 9. The CDR3 length is 16 residues. As DNA, the CDR3 is TGTGCCAGCAGTTATCACGGGACTAGCGGGAAGGATGAGCAGTTCTTC. Protein sequence: CASSYHGTSGKDEQFF.

The chain joins TRBV20-1 to TRBJ2-7, with 9 bases identical to TRBD1. Losses at the gene ends were 6 bases for V and 6 bases for J; bases not matched to a gene: 15. From germline, CDR1 is DFQATT and CDR2 SNEGSKA (reference sequence). The CDR3 length is 15 residues. The CDR3 protein is CSATGTGFGGGEQYF. For the CDR3, the DNA is TGCAGTGCAACCGGGACAGGGTTCGGTGGGGGCGAGCAGTACTTC.